One sample yielded the 13 T cell receptor beta chains listed below, sequenced in a study of human T cells and chemical hapten exposure. The time point here: pre-sensitization, week 0. Treatment noted: therapeutic diphenylcyclopropenone sensitization with weekly scalp DPC. TCRdb reanalysed the RACE reads using MiXCR and keeps one entry per CDR3 protein. The sample consists of 150,000 to 200,000 distinct CDR3 sequences, almost 30% of them appearing once. This specimen was whole blood, taken in connection with sensitization to the hapten diphenylcyclopropenone (DPC). The receptors derive from a woman under 40 with alopecia areata. Some clones in this sample may be carry-over from other donors' samples.

This clonotype appeared a few times. The chain is built from TRBV9 and TRBJ2-5; D is possibly TRBD2 (5 bases). Germline V CDR1 and CDR2: SGDLS, YYNGEE. The CDR3 extends over 15 amino acids. V was cut by 0 bases and J by 0 bases, with 9 bases left in between. CDR3 nucleotide sequence: TGTGCCAGCAGCGTAGCTTCGGGGTACCAAGAGACCCAGTACTTC. Translation gives CASSVASGYQETQYF.

This clonotype was seen ten or more times. The chain carries TRBV6-6 and TRBJ1-6; possibly TRBD1 for D (6 bases). The CDR3 consists of 15 residues. Germline V gene sequence: CDR1 MNHNY, CDR2 SVGAGI (reference sequence). V was clipped by 0 bases and J by 6 bases, with 9 bases between them. The CDR3, as DNA: TGTGCCAGCAGTTACTCAGGGGGACCTAATTCACCCCTCCACTTT. It is translated as CASSYSGGPNSPLHF.

This clonotype was detected ten times or more. This chain joins TRBV29-1 and TRBJ1-1; 8 nucleotides align to TRBD1. After removal of 1 base from V and 4 bases from J, the junction contained 2 bases not matched to a gene. Germline V lookup: CDR1 SQVTM, CDR2 ANQGSEA. The CDR3 length is 13 residues. The DNA of the CDR3 is TGCAGCGTTGAAGGTACAGGGGGCACTGAAGCTTTCTTT. Amino acids: CSVEGTGGTEAFF.

The chain has TRBV12-3 or TRBV12-4 and TRBJ1-2; possible D gene TRBD1, 5 bases. The V and J ends lost 8 bases and 5 bases respectively, with 39 bases between them. The CDR3 extends over 21 amino acids. The CDR3 nucleotides are TGTGCCAGCCTTGGGCAAAGGGGAACCCCTGGGGCAGACGGAGCCCCTTATGGCTACACCTTC. It yields the protein CASLGQRGTPGADGAPYGYTF.

This clonotype was counted only a few times. The chain couples TRBV28 to TRBJ2-2, with D possibly matching TRBD2 (6 bases). The V and J ends lost 4 bases and 5 bases respectively, with 11 bases between them. Per germline, CDR1 MDHEN and CDR2 SYDVKM. This CDR3 spans 14 amino acids. The CDR3 sequence: CASSYGGGTGELFF. CDR3 coding DNA: TGTGCCAGCAGTTACGGGGGAGGAACCGGGGAGCTGTTTTTT.

The chain joins TRBV11-3 to TRBJ2-4, with TRBD2 matching over 8 bases. The CDR3 length is 16 residues. Germline V lookup: CDR1 SGHNT, CDR2 YENEEA. J was trimmed by 7 bases and V by 0 bases; bases with no gene match: 8. The CDR3 coding sequence is TGTGCCAGCAGCTTAGATGGGACTAGTTGGCCGAACATTCAGTACTTC. Amino acid sequence: CASSLDGTSWPNIQYF.

The CDR3 reads CAWTAGNNSPLHF. DNA for the CDR3: TGTGCCTGGACTGCGGGGAATAATTCACCCCTCCACTTT. The chain couples TRBV30 to TRBJ1-6; D unresolved. Germline lookup yields CDR1 GTSNPN and CDR2 SVGIG (reference sequence). The CDR3 loop spans 13 amino acids. Deletions cut 4 bases from V and 5 bases from J, with 9 bases between.

The chain recombines TRBV28 with TRBJ2-1; 11 nucleotides agree with TRBD2. V was clipped by 8 bases and J by 2 bases; unmatched bases: 5. The V gene's germline CDR1 is MDHEN and CDR2 SYDVKM. This CDR3 comprises 15 residues. The CDR3 is CASGLAGGTYNEQFF. CDR3 DNA: TGTGCCAGCGGATTAGCGGGGGGGACCTACAATGAGCAGTTCTTC. The entire variable domain, with the rest obtained from reference TRBV28 and TRBJ2-1, is as follows: DVKVTQSSRYLVKRTGEKVFLECVQDMDHENMFWYRQDPGLGLRLIYFSYDVKMKEKGDIPEGYSVSREKKERFSLILESASTNQTSMYLCASGLAGGTYNEQFFGPGTRLTVL.

The chain has TRBV5-1 and TRBJ2-2, with 7 bases aligning to TRBD1. This CDR3 spans 16 amino acids. Germline V CDR1 and CDR2: SGHRS, YFSETQ. V shed 0 bases, J shed 3 bases, and the junction held 5 bases outside the gene matches. The CDR3 loop is CASSLGWQGDTGELFF. The CDR3 coding sequence is TGCGCCAGCAGCTTGGGATGGCAGGGGGACACCGGGGAGCTGTTTTTT.

This clonotype was seen a few times. The CDR3 DNA reads as TGTGCCACCAGCAGATCGGGACAGGGCTTCTCTGGAAACACCATATATTTT. Translated: CATSRSGQGFSGNTIYF. V gene TRBV15 combines with J gene TRBJ1-3; TRBD1 matches 9 bases. The CDR3 sequence is 17 residues long. Germline trimming cut 2 bases from V and 0 bases from J; bases unmatched to any gene: 5. Germline CDR1 LNHNV, CDR2 YYDKDF (reference sequence).

The table lists this clonotype with a few counts. The rearrangement uses TRBV12-3 or TRBV12-4 and TRBJ2-1; D ambiguous. The CDR3 has 15 residues. With 3 bases removed from V and 0 bases from J, the gap between germline ends came to 9 bases. The CDR3 nucleotides are TGTGCCAGCAGTTTTAGGGTAAACTCCTACAATGAGCAGTTCTTC. Translating it yields CASSFRVNSYNEQFF.

The chain employs TRBV20-1 and TRBJ1-5; TRBD1 aligns across 7 bases. The V segment lost 0 bases and the J segment 12 bases; nucleotides outside the gene matches: 14. This CDR3 spans 15 amino acids. The germline gives CDR1 DFQATT, CDR2 SNEGSKA (reference sequence). The CDR3 nucleotides read TGCAGTGCTAGAGATGGGGGACAGCCTCGGGGGATCCAGCATTTT. Its translation is CSARDGGQPRGIQHF.

The chain uses TRBV28 and TRBJ2-7, with 12 positions matching TRBD1. CDR1 and CDR2 from the germline V gene are MDHEN and SYDVKM. V was pared by 6 bases and J by 2 bases, with 5 bases of the junction left unmatched. The CDR3 runs to 15 residues. The chain's CDR3 is CASSLGTGGPYEQYF. The CDR3 DNA reads TGTGCCAGCAGCCTCGGGACAGGGGGCCCCTACGAGCAGTACTTC.